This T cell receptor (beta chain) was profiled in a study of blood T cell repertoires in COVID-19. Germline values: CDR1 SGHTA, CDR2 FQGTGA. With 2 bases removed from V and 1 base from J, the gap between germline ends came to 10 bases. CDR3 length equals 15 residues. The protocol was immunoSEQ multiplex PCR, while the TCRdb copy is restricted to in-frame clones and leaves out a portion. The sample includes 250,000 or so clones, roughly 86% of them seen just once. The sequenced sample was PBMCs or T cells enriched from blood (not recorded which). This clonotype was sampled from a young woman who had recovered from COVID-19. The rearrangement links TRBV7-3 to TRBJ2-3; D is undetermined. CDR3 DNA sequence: TGTGCCAGCAGCTTATCTAAATCGGGCACAGATACGCAGTATTTT. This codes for CASSLSKSGTDTQYF. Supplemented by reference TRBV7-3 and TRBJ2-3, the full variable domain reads GAGVSQTPSNKVTEKGKYVELRCDPISGHTALYWYRQSLGQGPEFLIYFQGTGAADDSGLPNDRFFAVRPEGSVSTLKIQRTERGDSAVYLCASSLSKSGTDTQYFGPGTRLTVL.